This T cell receptor beta chain was captured in a study of T cells in Graves' hyperthyroidism and ophthalmopathy. The source material, RNA transcripts, was used to amplify TCR beta CDR3 regions. TCR CDR3 underwent first-round RT-PCR with the HTBI primer set. TCRdb independently ran MiXCR on the multiplex PCR reads; one entry per CDR3 protein. This sample has nearly 250,000 distinct CDR3 sequences, with over 20% found just once. Germline CDR1 LGHDT, CDR2 YNNKEL (reference sequence). The CDR3 is 18 residues long. V trimming: 0 bases; J trimming: 5 bases; junction bases outside the gene matches: 9. This clonotype was seen more than once but under ten times.

The material sequenced was blood. This sequence joins TRBV3-1 and TRBJ2-2; 10 bases fit TRBD1. This TCR was sampled from a woman aged 40 to 55 with Graves' ophthalmopathy. CDR3 in DNA: TGTGCCAGCAGCCAAGAGATGTTGACAGGGGGCAAGACCGGGGAGCTGTTTTTT. It specifies CASSQEMLTGGKTGELFF.